This TCR beta chain was observed in a study of beta chain features in type 1 diabetes. Background on the study: No age, gender or cell yield differences were seen between patients and healthy donors.

It was one heparinised blood draw, averaging about 116 mL, that each donor gave. Sorting produced populations that all topped 95% purity. Notes on this clone: Its antigen is not identified.

Findings and limits, study-wide: Researchers report that Type 1 diabetes patients had moderately but significantly shorter TCRB CDR3s across all four CD4+ subsets.

The CDR3 runs 16 residues. Trimming took off 4 bases at V and 0 bases at J, with 16 bases between the two ends. Germline V lookup: CDR1 SGDLS, CDR2 YYNGEE. cDNA synthesis used the whole RNA isolate, giving expressed TCRB sequences. TCRdb's table, derived via immunoSEQ multiplex PCR, lists solely in-frame clones and lacks some. The sample records over 40,000 clones, just over 50% being singletons. The clonotype was recovered from a woman between 18 and 30 years old in good health. The V gene is TRBV9, the J gene TRBJ2-5; D is perhaps TRBD1 (6 bases). Material: Tregs from blood. The CDR3 protein is CASSTGQPTYQETQYF. CDR3 coding DNA: TGTGCCAGCAGCACCGGACAGCCTACCTACCAAGAGACCCAGTACTTC.